A single sample gave rise to the 28 T cell receptor beta chains below, sequenced in a study of T-cell reconstitution after alpha-beta-depleted transplantation in children. The library targeted TCRbeta and was prepared with unique molecular identifiers. TCRdb reprocessed the PCR reads with MiXCR, giving one entry per CDR3 protein. Of nearly 350,000 distinct CDR3 sequences detected, roughly 15% appear once; the ten largest clones hold about 41%. Sample: PBMCs, mostly from graft donor cells, taken 360 days after TCRalphabeta/CD19-depleted stem cell transplant. The receptors stem from a male patient aged 2 to 9 who had a stem cell transplant for acute lymphoblastic leukemia, so the T cells may come from the graft donor.

This clonotype was detected a few times. The chain uses TRBV7-7 and TRBJ2-7; no definite D call. The CDR3 is made up of 13 amino acids. The germline CDR1 and CDR2 sequences are SSHAT and FNYEAQ (reference sequence). Trimming took 1 base from V and 4 from J, leaving 8 bases between them. In DNA form, the CDR3 reads TGTGCCAGCAGCTTAGATGGGGTGTACGAGCAGTACTTC. This encodes CASSLDGVYEQYF.

The sample holds many counts of this clonotype. The CDR3 loop is CAISESIVGGQPQHF. The CDR3 coding sequence is TGTGCCATCAGTGAGTCAATCGTGGGGGGTCAGCCCCAGCATTTT. The chain employs TRBV10-3 and TRBJ1-5; the D gene is possibly TRBD1 (5 bases). Looked up from germline, CDR1 is ENHRY and CDR2 is SYGVKD. Trimming took 0 bases from V and 6 from J, leaving 12 bases between them. There are 15 residues in the CDR3.

This clonotype was counted a few times. This chain connects TRBV28 to TRBJ2-7; D gene ambiguous. Trimming took 6 bases from V and 7 from J, leaving 16 bases between them. This CDR3 spans 13 amino acids. CDR1 MDHEN and CDR2 SYDVKM come from the germline V gene. This CDR3 reads CASSPPKLTEQYF. In DNA, the CDR3 is TGTGCCAGCAGCCCGCCCAAGCTAACGGAGCAGTACTTC.

This clonotype was counted between two and nine times. The chain links TRBV24-1 to TRBJ2-7, with D perhaps given as TRBD1 or TRBD2 (5 bases each). Trimming cost V 4 bases and J 4 bases, with 13 bases left between them. The germline CDR1 and CDR2 sequences are KGHDR and SFDVKD. The CDR3 consists of 14 residues. The CDR3 here is CATSEPRDGYEQYF. The DNA for the CDR3 is TGTGCCACCAGTGAGCCTCGGGACGGATACGAGCAGTACTTC.

V gene TRBV4-2 combines with J gene TRBJ2-1; the D gene could be TRBD1 or TRBD2 (7 bases each). V shed 0 bases and J shed 9 bases, with 24 bases lying between them. Germline CDR1 is LGHNA and CDR2 is YNFKEQ. This CDR3 region has 18 residues. CDR3 protein: CASSQDGDSSGPGGEQFF. The CDR3 DNA reads as TGTGCCAGCAGCCAAGATGGAGATTCTAGCGGCCCAGGGGGTGAGCAGTTCTTC.

This sequence joins TRBV11-2 and TRBJ2-2, with D possibly being TRBD1 (6 bases). The CDR3 loop spans 17 amino acids. V lost 1 base and J lost 6, with 18 bases in between. Germline lookup yields CDR1 SGHAT and CDR2 FQNNGV. In DNA, the CDR3 is TGTGCCAGCAGCTTAGGTCCGTGGACAGCCTTCCCCGGGGAGCTGTTTTTT. This translates into CASSLGPWTAFPGELFF.

This chain uses TRBV7-2 with TRBJ2-1; 7 nucleotides line up with TRBD2. With V trimmed by 5 bases and J by 3 bases, 10 bases remained unmatched. Germline V gene sequence: CDR1 SGHTA, CDR2 FQGNSA. This CDR3 contains 16 residues. CDR3 sequence (DNA): TGTGCCAGCAGCCCCCGAGGTAGCGGGCTCTACAATGAGCAGTTCTTC. It encodes CASSPRGSGLYNEQFF.

This clonotype was seen a handful of times. The V and J genes are TRBV11-2 and TRBJ2-4; 7 nucleotides agree with TRBD1. Germline V CDR1 and CDR2: SGHAT, FQNNGV. The CDR3 consists of 19 residues. V lost 2 bases to trimming and J lost 0 bases; unmatched junction nucleotides: 13. The CDR3 coding sequence is TGTGCCAGCAGCTTATCACTTATCAGGACAGGTTTAGCCAAAAACATTCAGTACTTC. This gives the protein CASSLSLIRTGLAKNIQYF.

The gene calls are TRBV11-1 and TRBJ2-1, with D possibly TRBD2 on 6 matching bases. Germline V gene data show CDR1 as SGHAT and CDR2 as FQDESV (reference sequence). Trimming left V 5 bases short and J 4 bases short, with 21 bases between. CDR3 length: 17 residues. CDR3 nucleotides: TGTGCCAGCAGCCCTGCCCGGGGGAGGATCAAGTACAATGAGCAGTTCTTC. This codes for CASSPARGRIKYNEQFF.

Many counts were recorded for this clonotype. The rearrangement links TRBV10-3 to TRBJ1-6, with D possibly matching TRBD1 (6 bases). CDR3 length equals 17 residues. The germline V gene encodes CDR1 ENHRY and CDR2 SYGVKD. V lost 7 bases to trimming and J lost 0 bases, with 16 bases between them. CDR3 region: CAIKATGPSSYNSPLHF. CDR3 bases: TGTGCCATCAAAGCGACAGGTCCGAGCTCCTATAATTCACCCCTCCACTTT.

The chain combines TRBV10-3 with TRBJ1-6; D is unclear. Per the germline V gene, CDR1 is ENHRY and CDR2 is SYGVKD. Trimming removed 6 bases at V and 7 bases at J, with 10 bases between. CDR3 size: 13 residues. Here the CDR3 DNA reads TGTGCCATCAGGACAAAGGAGAATTCACCCCTCCACTTT. Encoded protein: CAIRTKENSPLHF.

V and J are TRBV7-6 and TRBJ1-3, with unresolved D. CDR1 and CDR2 (germline): SGHVS, FNYEAQ. The V end was cut by 5 bases, the J end by 0 bases, with 14 bases between. CDR3 length equals 16 residues. CDR3: CASSPRTGNSGNTIYF. The CDR3, as DNA: TGTGCCAGCAGCCCGAGGACGGGAAACTCTGGAAACACCATATATTTT.

This clonotype was observed a few times. V is TRBV29-1 and J is TRBJ2-1; D ambiguous. The V end was cut by 5 bases, the J end by 4 bases, with 9 bases between. Germline V gives CDR1 SQVTM, CDR2 ANQGSEA. The CDR3 is 12 residues long. CDR3 residues: CSVIMPYNEQFF. The CDR3 DNA is TGCAGCGTTATAATGCCTTACAATGAGCAGTTCTTC.

This clonotype turned up a few times. The V and J genes are TRBV28 and TRBJ2-6, with TRBD2 matching over 7 bases. V was clipped by 3 bases and J by 0 bases; unmatched bases: 17. CDR1 and CDR2 from the germline V gene are MDHEN and SYDVKM. The CDR3 runs 21 residues. The CDR3 DNA is TGTGCCAGCAGTTTCCCGGGGGGAGCCGCTTTCTTCAGCTCTGGGGCCAACGTCCTGACTTTC. This codes for CASSFPGGAAFFSSGANVLTF.

This clonotype occurred a few times. The chain joins TRBV30 to TRBJ1-4; D uncertain. CDR3 length equals 15 residues. V was pared by 3 bases and J by 1 base, with 12 bases between. The germline V gene encodes CDR1 GTSNPN and CDR2 SVGIG (reference sequence). The CDR3 nucleotides read TGTGCCTGGAGCGCCAGGCGTCGAACTAATGAAAAACTGTTTTTT. Its translation is CAWSARRRTNEKLFF.

The table lists this clonotype with a few counts. The chain employs TRBV27 and TRBJ1-6; D is possibly TRBD1 (5 bases). The CDR3 loop spans 15 amino acids. CDR1 and CDR2 (germline): MNHEY, SMNVEV (reference sequence). Trimming stripped 3 bases from V and 9 bases from J, with 15 bases between. CDR3 protein: CASSFRSGQGSPLHF. In DNA form, the CDR3 reads TGTGCCAGCAGTTTCCGATCAGGGCAGGGTTCACCCCTCCACTTT.

This clonotype was detected only a few times. The rearrangement joins TRBV24-1 to TRBJ2-7, with unresolved D. The germline V and J ends were trimmed by 12 bases and 3 bases, with 23 bases remaining between them. This CDR3 contains 15 residues. Germline CDR1 KGHDR, CDR2 SFDVKD. CDR3 protein: CAPPHGTTRRYEQYF. In DNA, the CDR3 is TGTGCCCCCCCCCATGGTACTACGCGGCGCTACGAGCAGTACTTC.

This sequence joins TRBV4-2 and TRBJ2-7; 11 positions agree with TRBD2. Per the germline V gene, CDR1 is LGHNA and CDR2 is YNFKEQ. The V gene end was trimmed by 1 base and the J gene end by 5 bases; junction bases not matched to a gene: 10. This CDR3 has 17 amino acids. CDR3 region: CASSQVGSSGRRHEQYF. The CDR3, as DNA: TGTGCCAGCAGCCAAGTAGGCTCTAGCGGGAGGAGACACGAGCAGTACTTC.

This clonotype appeared a few times. The J gene is TRBJ1-4, the V gene TRBV12-3 or TRBV12-4; D is ambiguous. V gave up 5 bases and J gave up 2 bases, with 9 bases separating them. The CDR3 runs 14 residues. CDR3 nucleotides: TGTGCCAGCAGTAAAGACACGACTAATGAAAAACTGTTTTTT. Amino acids: CASSKDTTNEKLFF.

This clonotype has just a few counts. The chain combines TRBV4-3 with TRBJ2-2; 7 bases align to TRBD2. The CDR3 has 15 amino acids. With 4 bases clipped from V and 4 bases from J, the junction kept 6 bases outside the gene matches. Looked up from germline, CDR1 is LGHNA and CDR2 is YSLEER. CDR3 loop: CASSRGSLSTGELFF. CDR3 bases: TGCGCCAGCAGCCGCGGGAGCCTCTCCACCGGGGAGCTGTTTTTT.

The table lists this clonotype with a few counts. The gene calls are TRBV5-6 and TRBJ2-5; 7 bases are shared with TRBD1. The germline CDR1 and CDR2 sequences are SGHDT and YYEEEE. V shed 2 bases and J 5 bases; nucleotides not matched to a gene: 12. The CDR3 covers 16 residues. The CDR3 coding sequence is TGTGCCAGCAGCTTACTGGGCAGGGGGAGATGGGAGACCCAGTACTTC. Amino acids: CASSLLGRGRWETQYF.

V and J are TRBV5-1 and TRBJ2-7; 9 bases match TRBD1. V lost 0 bases to trimming and J lost 3 bases; unmatched junction nucleotides: 7. The V gene's germline CDR1 is SGHRS and CDR2 YFSETQ. This CDR3 has 16 amino acids. CDR3 protein: CASSLDGNRGLYEQYF. CDR3 in DNA: TGCGCCAGCAGCTTGGACGGGAACAGGGGGCTCTACGAGCAGTACTTC.

This clonotype was picked up a small number of times. The chain carries TRBV18 and TRBJ2-7; the match to TRBD1 covers 7 bases. The V gene's germline CDR1 is KGHSH and CDR2 LQKENI. Trimming cost V 3 bases and J 2 bases; bases outside gene matches: 7. This CDR3 is 15 amino acids long. CDR3 DNA sequence: TGTGCCAGCTCACCCAACAGGGGAGTCGCCTACGAGCAGTACTTC. This sequence encodes CASSPNRGVAYEQYF.

This clonotype has ten or more counts. The V gene is TRBV12-3 or TRBV12-4, the J gene TRBJ2-7, with 10 bases that match TRBD2. V gave up 3 bases and J gave up 2 bases; unmatched junction bases: 4. This CDR3 has 15 amino acids. CDR3 nucleotides: TGTGCCAGCAGTTTTGAAGGACTAGCGGCCTACGAGCAGTACTTC. Its protein product is CASSFEGLAAYEQYF.

This clonotype was counted many times. The V and J genes are TRBV12-3 or TRBV12-4 and TRBJ2-7; maybe TRBD1 (5 bases). Trimming removed 4 bases from V and 2 bases from J, with 9 bases in between. The CDR3 is 13 amino acids. CDR3 in amino acids: CASSWGFTYEQYF. The CDR3 nucleotides read TGTGCCAGCAGTTGGGGCTTCACCTACGAGCAGTACTTC.

The chain recombines TRBV11-1 with TRBJ2-1, with D perhaps matching TRBD1 or TRBD2 (6 bases each). V lost 2 bases and J 5 bases, leaving 31 bases between the germline ends. The CDR3 runs 21 residues. Per the germline V gene, CDR1 is SGHAT and CDR2 is FQDESV (reference sequence). Here the CDR3 DNA reads TGTGCCAGCAGCTTATTGAGGGGGAGGTCGGGAGATCCCAACTCAAACAATGAGCAGTTCTTC. Translated: CASSLLRGRSGDPNSNNEQFF.

The CDR3 DNA sequence: TGCAGCGTTGAAGGGGGGGGACAGACCCAGTACTTC. Protein: CSVEGGGQTQYF. The chain uses TRBV29-1 and TRBJ2-5; 7 nucleotides agree with TRBD2. The CDR3 is made up of 12 amino acids. Germline CDR1 reads SQVTM; CDR2 reads ANQGSEA. The V and J ends lost 1 base and 6 bases, in that order; junction bases with no gene match: 2.

The V call is TRBV28, the J call TRBJ2-3, with TRBD2 matching over 13 bases. CDR1 MDHEN and CDR2 SYDVKM come from the germline V gene. Trimming took 8 bases from V and 0 from J; bases not matched to a gene: 5. The CDR3 runs to 16 residues. The CDR3 protein is CASFRLAGGSTDTQYF. The DNA for the CDR3 is TGTGCCAGCTTTAGACTAGCGGGAGGAAGCACAGATACGCAGTATTTT. Based on the CDR3 plus reference TRBV28 and TRBJ2-3, the full variable domain is DVKVTQSSRYLVKRTGEKVFLECVQDMDHENMFWYRQDPGLGLRLIYFSYDVKMKEKGDIPEGYSVSREKKERFSLILESASTNQTSMYLCASFRLAGGSTDTQYFGPGTRLTVL.